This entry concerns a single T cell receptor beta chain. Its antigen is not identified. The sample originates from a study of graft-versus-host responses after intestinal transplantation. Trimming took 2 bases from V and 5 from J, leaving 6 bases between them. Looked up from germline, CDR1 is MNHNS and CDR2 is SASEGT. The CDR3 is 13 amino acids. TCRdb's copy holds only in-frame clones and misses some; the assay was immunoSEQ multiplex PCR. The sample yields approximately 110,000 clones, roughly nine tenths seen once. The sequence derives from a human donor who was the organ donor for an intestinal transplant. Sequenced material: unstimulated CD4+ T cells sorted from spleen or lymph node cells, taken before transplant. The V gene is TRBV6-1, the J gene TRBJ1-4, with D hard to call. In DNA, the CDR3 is TGTGCCAGCAGTGAAAGATGGAATGAAAAACTGTTTTTT. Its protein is CASSERWNEKLFF.